This T cell receptor (beta chain) emerged from a study of blood T cell repertoires in COVID-19. The germline gives CDR1 ENHRY, CDR2 SYGVKD. The CDR3 totals 17 residues. V lost 1 base, J lost 8 bases, and 23 bases lay in between. Produced via immunoSEQ multiplex PCR; TCRdb's table is partial and in-frame only. In the table there are about 12,000 clones, 65% to 90% of which are singletons. The rearrangement joins TRBV10-3 to TRBJ1-2; tentatively, D is TRBD1 (6 bases). Sequenced sample: peripheral blood. The receptor was derived from a woman aged 55 to 70 with acute or convalescent COVID-19. CDR3 in DNA: TGTGCCATCAGTGAGTTTGGCAGGGGAACGGCGGTGGGAGGCTACACCTTC. Protein sequence: CAISEFGRGTAVGGYTF.